This TCR beta chain was captured in a study of blood T cells in healthy people across ages. Study observations and caveats: Estimates drawn from one million T cells were deemed to understate diversity.

Only a few counts were recorded for this clonotype. The antigen remains unidentified. A J-beta primer mix and a sample-barcoded 5' primer were used in a second PCR of roughly 6 to 11 cycles. TCRdb independently ran MiXCR on the 5' RACE reads; one entry per CDR3 protein. The sample has fewer than 900,000 distinct CDR3 sequences; roughly 45% are singletons. The study isolated at least 6.5 million PBMCs from each sample. Germline lookup yields CDR1 DFQATT and CDR2 SNEGSKA (reference sequence). The CDR3 is made up of 14 amino acids. Source material: blood. This receptor was taken from a woman aged 55-70 years in good health. This chain connects TRBV20-1 to TRBJ2-7; 10 bases are a match to TRBD1. The J call may be mistaken, given a closer DNA end match to TRBJ2-5. The DNA of the CDR3 is TGCAGTGCTAGAGGGACAGGGGGAGGAGAGACCCAGTACTTC. Translating it yields CSARGTGGGETQYF.